The 17 T cell receptor beta chains given below trace back to one sample, sequenced in a study of blood T cell repertoires in COVID-19. Measured with immunoSEQ multiplex PCR; TCRdb has only the in-frame clones, and not every one. This sample has more than 200,000 clones; 80% to 90% occur once, and the top ten carry 10%. The sample comprised peripheral blood. These receptors all come from a woman older than 75 with COVID-19, enrolled during active disease.

This chain uses TRBV12-1 with TRBJ2-1; the table names TRBD2, a call not compared with the DNA. TRBV12-1 is a pseudogene. The CDR3 is 17 amino acids. In DNA form, the CDR3 reads TGTGCCAGCAGCCCGAGACTAGCGGGGGGGTTGTACAATGAGCAGTTCTTC. This gives the protein CASSPRLAGGLYNEQFF.

This sequence joins TRBV18 and TRBJ2-5; 8 bases are a match to TRBD1. The germline CDR1 and CDR2 sequences are KGHSH and LQKENI. After removal of 3 bases from V and 3 bases from J, the junction contained 3 bases not matched to a gene. This CDR3 comprises 14 residues. CDR3 region: CASSPDRVKETQYF. The CDR3 DNA is TGTGCCAGCTCACCGGACAGGGTAAAAGAGACCCAGTACTTC. The whole variable domain, remainder taken from reference TRBV18 and TRBJ2-5, is NAGVMQNPRHLVRRRGQEARLRCSPMKGHSHVYWYRQLPEEGLKFMVYLQKENIIDESGMPKERFSAEFPKEGPSILRIQQVVRGDSAAYFCASSPDRVKETQYFGPGTRLLVL.

This chain joins TRBV6-5 and TRBJ1-2, with 7 bases identical to TRBD1. Germline trimming cut 6 bases from V and 6 bases from J; bases unmatched to any gene: 7. This CDR3 spans 13 amino acids. Germline CDR1 is MNHEY and CDR2 is SVGAGI. CDR3 residues: CASSLVGGNGYTF. The CDR3 DNA is TGTGCCAGCAGCCTGGTAGGGGGCAATGGCTACACCTTC.

The rearrangement joins TRBV2 to TRBJ2-1, with D tentatively TRBD2 (5 bases). This CDR3 is 13 amino acids long. Deletions cut 2 bases from V and 12 bases from J, with 14 bases between. Germline V gene data show CDR1 as SNHLY and CDR2 as FYNNEI. The CDR3: CASSESLGVRQFF. CDR3 DNA: TGTGCCAGCAGTGAATCTCTCGGGGTCAGGCAGTTCTTC.

This rearrangement joins TRBV7-6 to TRBJ2-1; D may be TRBD2 (7 bases). V was shortened by 2 bases and J by 7 bases, with 18 bases between the two germline ends. The CDR3 contains 16 residues. Germline CDR1 SGHVS, CDR2 FNYEAQ. The CDR3 loop is CASSLPLPGGPNEQFF. DNA of the CDR3: TGTGCCAGCAGCTTACCCTTGCCGGGGGGCCCTAATGAGCAGTTCTTC.

The gene calls are TRBV18 and TRBJ2-7, with a weak D call TRBD1 (6 bases). CDR1 and CDR2 from the germline V gene are KGHSH and LQKENI. CDR3 length: 17 residues. V lost 3 bases and J 4 bases, leaving 22 bases between the germline ends. CDR3 amino acids: CASSPPGFEQGSYEQYF. The DNA of the CDR3 is TGTGCCAGCTCACCGCCCGGCTTTGAGCAGGGGTCTTACGAGCAGTACTTC.

J is TRBJ2-7 and V is TRBV9; D is ambiguous. The CDR3 has 15 residues. Germline assignment: CDR1 SGDLS and CDR2 YYNGEE. Trimming removed 1 base from V and 2 bases from J, with 13 bases in between. The CDR3 here is CASSVNPAAAYEQYF. For the CDR3, the DNA is TGTGCCAGCAGCGTAAATCCGGCCGCGGCCTACGAGCAGTACTTC. The full variable domain, in which reference TRBV9 and TRBJ2-7 provide the parts outside the CDR3, is DSGVTQTPKHLITATGQRVTLRCSPRSGDLSVYWYQQSLDQGLQFLIQYYNGEERAKGNILERFSAQQFPDLHSELNLSSLELGDSALYFCASSVNPAAAYEQYFGPGTRLTVT.

This sequence joins TRBV15 and TRBJ1-3; possible D gene TRBD1, 6 bases. The CDR3 is 17 residues long. The germline V gene encodes CDR1 LNHNV and CDR2 YYDKDF (reference sequence). The V end lost 0 bases, the J end lost 0 bases, and 12 bases lay between the germline ends. CDR3 sequence: CATSRDRTVNSGNTIYF. The CDR3 DNA sequence: TGTGCCACCAGCAGAGATAGGACAGTGAACTCTGGAAACACCATATATTTT.

J is TRBJ2-7 and V is TRBV2, with a tentative D call TRBD1 (6 bases). The CDR3 has 16 residues. CDR1 is SNHLY and CDR2 is FYNNEI in the germline V gene. Deletions cut 1 base from V and 3 bases from J, with 16 bases between. The CDR3: CASSEGGAGEGYEQYF. The CDR3 region has the DNA TGTGCCAGCAGTGAAGGTGGGGCAGGGGAAGGCTACGAGCAGTACTTC.

The V and J genes are TRBV9 and TRBJ2-1; TRBD2 agrees at 7 bases. The germline V gene has CDR1 SGDLS and CDR2 YYNGEE. There are 16 residues in the CDR3. V trimming: 0 bases; J trimming: 3 bases; junction bases outside the gene matches: 6. The CDR3 protein is CASSVGPAGLYNEQFF. In nucleotides, the CDR3 is TGTGCCAGCAGCGTAGGGCCAGCGGGGCTCTACAATGAGCAGTTCTTC.

The genes are TRBV29-1 and TRBJ1-3, with D tentatively TRBD1 (5 bases). CDR1 is SQVTM and CDR2 is ANQGSEA in the germline V gene. The CDR3 consists of 16 residues. The V end lost 2 bases, the J end lost 2 bases, and 16 bases lay between the germline ends. The CDR3 sequence is CSVESRGERPGNTIYF. The DNA for the CDR3 is TGCAGCGTTGAATCTAGGGGCGAACGACCTGGAAACACCATATATTTT.

This clone showed up just a few times. V usage is TRBV6-5 and J usage is TRBJ1-5, with a weak D call TRBD1 (5 bases). Deletions cut 4 bases from V and 9 bases from J, with 10 bases between. Germline V gene lookup returns CDR1 MNHEY and CDR2 SVGAGI. The CDR3 has 12 amino acids. CDR3 in amino acids: CASSSIGAPQHF. The CDR3 DNA follows: TGTGCCAGCAGTTCCATAGGGGCGCCCCAGCATTTT.

The chain employs TRBV10-2 and TRBJ2-3; 10 nucleotides line up with TRBD2. This CDR3 has 17 amino acids. Per germline, CDR1 WSHSY and CDR2 SAAADI. V lost 6 bases to trimming and J lost 2 bases; unmatched junction nucleotides: 11. The CDR3 loop is CASSDGGLAGATDTQYF. CDR3 DNA sequence: TGCGCCAGCAGCGATGGAGGCCTAGCGGGGGCCACAGATACGCAGTATTTT.

The chain is built from TRBV29-1 and TRBJ2-3, with D possibly matching TRBD2 (6 bases). The CDR3 has 12 residues. Trimming took off 4 bases at V and 2 bases at J, with 7 bases between the two ends. Looked up from germline, CDR1 is SQVTM and CDR2 is ANQGSEA. This CDR3 is CSVGGDTDTQYF. Written as DNA, the CDR3 is TGCAGCGTTGGCGGGGACACAGATACGCAGTATTTT.

This sequence joins TRBV9 and TRBJ2-7; 11 nucleotides agree with TRBD2. V was pared by 0 bases and J by 3 bases, with 2 bases of the junction left unmatched. The CDR3 has 15 amino acids. CDR1 SGDLS and CDR2 YYNGEE come from the germline V gene. The CDR3 protein is CASSVELAGVYEQYF. CDR3 coding DNA: TGTGCCAGCAGCGTAGAACTAGCGGGGGTCTACGAGCAGTACTTC.

This clone was seen a few times. The chain combines TRBV27 with TRBJ1-1, with a weak D call TRBD1 (6 bases). V was trimmed by 10 bases and J by 3 bases, leaving 24 bases between them. CDR3 size: 16 residues. Germline lookup yields CDR1 MNHEY and CDR2 SMNVEV (reference sequence). CDR3 protein: CATLSPETGSYTEAFF. The CDR3 DNA reads TGTGCCACCCTGTCACCCGAGACAGGATCGTACACTGAAGCTTTCTTT.

The gene calls are TRBV4-3 and TRBJ2-2, with TRBD1 as a possible D gene (5 bases). This CDR3 spans 11 amino acids. Germline values: CDR1 LGHNA, CDR2 YSLEER. V was trimmed by 11 bases and J by 6 bases, leaving 10 bases between them. Here the CDR3 reads CAPDSSGELFF. Here the CDR3 DNA reads TGCGCCCCTGACAGTTCCGGGGAGCTGTTTTTT.